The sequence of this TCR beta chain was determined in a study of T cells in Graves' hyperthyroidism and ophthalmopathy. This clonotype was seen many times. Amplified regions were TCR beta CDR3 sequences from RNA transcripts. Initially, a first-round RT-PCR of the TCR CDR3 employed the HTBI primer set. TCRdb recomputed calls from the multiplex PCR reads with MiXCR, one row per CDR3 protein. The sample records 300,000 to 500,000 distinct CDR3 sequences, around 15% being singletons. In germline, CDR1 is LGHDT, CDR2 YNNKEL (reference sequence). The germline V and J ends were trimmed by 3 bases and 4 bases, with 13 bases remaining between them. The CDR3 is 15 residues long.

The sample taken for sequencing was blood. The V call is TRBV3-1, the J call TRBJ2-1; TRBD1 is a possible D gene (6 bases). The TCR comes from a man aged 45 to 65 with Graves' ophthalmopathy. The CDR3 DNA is TGTGCCAGCAGCCAGGATCCCACAGGGTACAATGAGCAGTTCTTC. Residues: CASSQDPTGYNEQFF.